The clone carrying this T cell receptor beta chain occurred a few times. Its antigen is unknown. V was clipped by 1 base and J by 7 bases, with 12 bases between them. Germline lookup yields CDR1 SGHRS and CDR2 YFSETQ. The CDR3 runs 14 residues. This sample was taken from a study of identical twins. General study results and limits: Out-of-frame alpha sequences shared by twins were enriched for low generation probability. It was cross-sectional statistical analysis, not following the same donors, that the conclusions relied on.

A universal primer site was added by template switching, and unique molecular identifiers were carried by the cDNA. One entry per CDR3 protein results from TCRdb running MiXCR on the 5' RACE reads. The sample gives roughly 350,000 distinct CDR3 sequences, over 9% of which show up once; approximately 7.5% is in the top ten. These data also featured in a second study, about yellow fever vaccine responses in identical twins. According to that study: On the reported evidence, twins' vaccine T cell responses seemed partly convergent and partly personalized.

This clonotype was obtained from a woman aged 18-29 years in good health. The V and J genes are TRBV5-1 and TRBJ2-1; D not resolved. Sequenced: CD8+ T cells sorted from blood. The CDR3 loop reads CASSLSLVGNEQFF. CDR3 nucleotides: TGCGCCAGCAGCTTGAGTCTAGTTGGTAATGAGCAGTTCTTC.